The present entry profiles one T cell receptor (beta chain) with its context. The ends lost 4 bases at V and 2 bases at J; junction bases unmatched: 8. This CDR3 is built from 14 residues. In germline, CDR1 is SQVTM, CDR2 ANQGSEA. Peripheral blood samples and lesional scalp punch biopsies were obtained from alopecia areata patients. The sample is drawn from a study of CD8+ T cells in alopecia areata. Study-wide context: A 6-month off-drug phase came after tofacitinib, which had lasted 6 to 18 months.

cDNA reverse transcribed from extracted RNA served as the sequencing template. Generated by immunoSEQ multiplex PCR, the TCRdb table keeps only in-frame clones and is missing some. Here the sample spans more than 150,000 clones, about 51% being singletons. The source of this sequence is a human donor with alopecia areata. V usage is TRBV29-1 and J usage is TRBJ2-7, with TRBD1 identical over 7 bases. The specimen comprised CD8+ T cells sorted from blood, sampled at week 0. The CDR3 region is CSVALSGQTYEQYF. The CDR3, as DNA: TGCAGCGTTGCCCTCTCGGGACAGACCTACGAGCAGTACTTC.